The clone carrying this T cell receptor beta chain was seen ten or more times. This specimen belongs to a study of T cells after yellow fever vaccination. TCRdb passed the 5' RACE reads through MiXCR, listing each CDR3 protein once. Of about 300,000 distinct CDR3 sequences in the sample, approximately 10% are singletons; the top ten hold approximately 3.3%. The length of the CDR3 is 13 residues. Trimming pared 3 bases from V and 1 base from J, leaving 6 bases between. CDR1 and CDR2 (germline): KGHSH, LQKENI. This specimen consisted of CD4+ T cells sorted from PBMCs, obtained 5 days after the yellow fever booster vaccination. This sequence joins TRBV18 and TRBJ1-1; possibly TRBD1 for D (5 bases). The sequence was obtained from a man younger than 30 who received the YFV17D yellow fever vaccine. CDR3 DNA sequence: TGTGCCAGCTCACCGACAGCGAACACTGAAGCTTTCTTT. Encoded protein: CASSPTANTEAFF.